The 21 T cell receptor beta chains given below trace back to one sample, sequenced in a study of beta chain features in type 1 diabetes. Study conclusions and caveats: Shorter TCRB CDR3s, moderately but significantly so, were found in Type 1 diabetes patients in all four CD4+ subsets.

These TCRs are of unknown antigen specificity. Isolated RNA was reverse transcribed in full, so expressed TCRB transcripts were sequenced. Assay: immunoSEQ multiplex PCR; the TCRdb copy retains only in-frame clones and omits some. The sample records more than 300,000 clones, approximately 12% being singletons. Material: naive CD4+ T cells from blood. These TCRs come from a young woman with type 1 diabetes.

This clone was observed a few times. CDR3 sequence: CASVGWGDTEAFF. The CDR3 DNA is TGTGCCAGCGTCGGCTGGGGGGACACTGAAGCTTTCTTT. This chain connects TRBV6-5 to TRBJ1-1; the D gene is possibly TRBD1 (5 bases). The CDR3 covers 13 residues. Germline-derived CDR1 and CDR2 are MNHEY and SVGAGI. Trimming took off 8 bases at V and 3 bases at J, with 13 bases between the two ends.

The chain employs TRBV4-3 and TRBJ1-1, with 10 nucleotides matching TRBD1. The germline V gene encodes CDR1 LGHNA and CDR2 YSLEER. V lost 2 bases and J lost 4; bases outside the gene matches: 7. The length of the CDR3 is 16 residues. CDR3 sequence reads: CASSQRQGAILTEAFF. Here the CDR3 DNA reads TGCGCCAGCAGCCAACGACAGGGGGCGATCCTCACTGAAGCTTTCTTT.

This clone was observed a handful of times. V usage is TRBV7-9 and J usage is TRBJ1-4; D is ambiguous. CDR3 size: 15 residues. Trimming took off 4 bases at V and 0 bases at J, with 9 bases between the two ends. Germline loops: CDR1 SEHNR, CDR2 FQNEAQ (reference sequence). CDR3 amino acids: CASSSLGATNEKLFF. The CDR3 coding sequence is TGTGCCAGCAGCTCCTTGGGAGCAACTAATGAAAAACTGTTTTTT.

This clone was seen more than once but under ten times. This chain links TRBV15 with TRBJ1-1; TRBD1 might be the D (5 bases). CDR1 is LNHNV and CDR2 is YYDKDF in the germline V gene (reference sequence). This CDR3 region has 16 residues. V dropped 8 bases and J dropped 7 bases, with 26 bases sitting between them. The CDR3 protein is CATLCLRGYAGLEAFF. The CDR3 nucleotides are TGTGCCACCCTTTGTCTCCGGGGATACGCGGGACTTGAAGCTTTCTTT.

CDR3 in DNA: TGCGCCAGCAGCCAAGGAGGGACAGGGGGACCAAATGAGCAGTTCTTC. Protein product: CASSQGGTGGPNEQFF. The J gene is TRBJ2-1, the V gene TRBV5-1; 11 nucleotides match TRBD1. The trim removed 4 bases at V and 7 bases at J, leaving 10 bases unmatched. CDR1 and CDR2 from the germline V gene are SGHRS and YFSETQ. There are 16 residues in the CDR3.

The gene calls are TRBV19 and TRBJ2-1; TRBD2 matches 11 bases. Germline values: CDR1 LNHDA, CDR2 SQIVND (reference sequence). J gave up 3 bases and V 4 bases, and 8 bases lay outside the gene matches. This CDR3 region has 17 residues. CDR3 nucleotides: TGTGCCAGTAGTACGAATCCCGGGACTAGCGGCTACAATGAGCAGTTCTTC. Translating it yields CASSTNPGTSGYNEQFF.

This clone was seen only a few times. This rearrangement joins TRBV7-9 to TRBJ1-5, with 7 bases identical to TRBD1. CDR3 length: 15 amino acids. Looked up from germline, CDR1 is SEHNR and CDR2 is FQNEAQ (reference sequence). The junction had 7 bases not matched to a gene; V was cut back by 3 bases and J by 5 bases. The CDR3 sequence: CASSLGDSSYQPQHF. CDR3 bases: TGTGCCAGCAGCTTGGGGGACAGTTCGTATCAGCCCCAGCATTTT.

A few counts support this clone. Here the CDR3 DNA reads TGTGCCAGCAGCTTAATTTTAGCGGGGGCCTACGAGCAGTACTTC. Protein product: CASSLILAGAYEQYF. J is TRBJ2-7 and V is TRBV7-9; 9 bases align to TRBD2. Germline V gene data show CDR1 as SEHNR and CDR2 as FQNEAQ (reference sequence). V dropped 2 bases and J dropped 2; count of bases not matched to a gene: 4. This CDR3 contains 15 residues.

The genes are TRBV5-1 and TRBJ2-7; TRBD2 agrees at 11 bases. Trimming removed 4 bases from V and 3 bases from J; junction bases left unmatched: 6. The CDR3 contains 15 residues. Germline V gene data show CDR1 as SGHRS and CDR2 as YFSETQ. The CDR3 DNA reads TGCGCCAGCAGCAACGGGACTAGCGGTTTCTACGAGCAGTACTTC. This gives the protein CASSNGTSGFYEQYF.

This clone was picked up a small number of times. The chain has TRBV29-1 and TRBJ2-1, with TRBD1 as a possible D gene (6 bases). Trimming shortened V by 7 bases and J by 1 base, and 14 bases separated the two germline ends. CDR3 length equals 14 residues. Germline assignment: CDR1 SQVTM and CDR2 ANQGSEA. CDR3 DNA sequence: TGCAGCGCTGGGAACAGGGCGTCCTACAATGAGCAGTTCTTC. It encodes CSAGNRASYNEQFF.

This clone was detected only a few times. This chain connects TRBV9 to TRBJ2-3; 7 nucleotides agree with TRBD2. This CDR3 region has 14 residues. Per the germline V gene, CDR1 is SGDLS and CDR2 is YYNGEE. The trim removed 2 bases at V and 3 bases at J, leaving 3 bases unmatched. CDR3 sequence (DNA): TGTGCCAGCAGCGTGAGCGGGGAGACAGATACGCAGTATTTT. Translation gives CASSVSGETDTQYF. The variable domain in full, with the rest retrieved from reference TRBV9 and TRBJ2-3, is DSGVTQTPKHLITATGQRVTLRCSPRSGDLSVYWYQQSLDQGLQFLIQYYNGEERAKGNILERFSAQQFPDLHSELNLSSLELGDSALYFCASSVSGETDTQYFGPGTRLTVL.

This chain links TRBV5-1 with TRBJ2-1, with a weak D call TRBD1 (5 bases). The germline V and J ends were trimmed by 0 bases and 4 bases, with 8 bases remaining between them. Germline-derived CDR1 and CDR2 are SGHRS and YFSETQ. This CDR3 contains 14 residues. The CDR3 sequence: CASSLGQPYNEQFF. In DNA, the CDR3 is TGCGCCAGCAGCTTGGGACAGCCATACAATGAGCAGTTCTTC.

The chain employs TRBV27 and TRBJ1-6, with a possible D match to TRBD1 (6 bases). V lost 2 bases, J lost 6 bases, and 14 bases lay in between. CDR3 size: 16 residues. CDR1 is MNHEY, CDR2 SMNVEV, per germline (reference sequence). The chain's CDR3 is CASSLLQGWSNSPLHF. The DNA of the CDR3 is TGTGCCAGCAGTTTACTCCAGGGGTGGTCTAATTCACCCCTCCACTTT.

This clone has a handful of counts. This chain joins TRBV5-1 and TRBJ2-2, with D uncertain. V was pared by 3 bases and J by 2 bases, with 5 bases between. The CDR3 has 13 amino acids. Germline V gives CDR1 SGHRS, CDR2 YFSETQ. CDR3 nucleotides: TGCGCCAGCAGCTCTTCTAACACCGGGGAGCTGTTTTTT. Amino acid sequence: CASSSSNTGELFF.

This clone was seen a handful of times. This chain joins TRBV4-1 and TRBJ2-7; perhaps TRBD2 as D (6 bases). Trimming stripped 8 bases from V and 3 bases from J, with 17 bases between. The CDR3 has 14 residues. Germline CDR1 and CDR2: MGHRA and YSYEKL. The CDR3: CASSRPGGNYEQYF. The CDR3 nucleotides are TGCGCCAGCTCCCGGCCCGGGGGAAACTACGAGCAGTACTTC.

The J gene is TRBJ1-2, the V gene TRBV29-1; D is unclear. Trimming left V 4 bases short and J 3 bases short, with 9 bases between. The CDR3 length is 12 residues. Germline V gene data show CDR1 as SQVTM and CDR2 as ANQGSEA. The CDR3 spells CSVGNRDYGYTF. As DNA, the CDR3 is TGCAGCGTTGGTAATCGGGACTATGGCTACACCTTC. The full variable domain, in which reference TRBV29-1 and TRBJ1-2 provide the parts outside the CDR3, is SAVISQKPSRDICQRGTSLTIQCQVDSQVTMMFWYRQQPGQSLTLIATANQGSEATYESGFVIDKFPISRPNLTFSTLTVSNMSPEDSSIYLCSVGNRDYGYTFGSGTRLTVV.

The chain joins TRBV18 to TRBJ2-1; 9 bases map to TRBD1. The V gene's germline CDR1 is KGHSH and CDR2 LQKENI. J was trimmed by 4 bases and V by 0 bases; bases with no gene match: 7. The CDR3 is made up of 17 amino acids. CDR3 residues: CASSPPIGTGRYNEQFF. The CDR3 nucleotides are TGTGCCAGCTCACCACCGATCGGGACAGGGAGATACAATGAGCAGTTCTTC.

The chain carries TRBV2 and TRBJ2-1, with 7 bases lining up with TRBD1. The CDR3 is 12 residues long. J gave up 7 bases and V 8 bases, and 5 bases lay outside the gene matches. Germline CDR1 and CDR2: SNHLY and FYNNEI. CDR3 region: CASRGTVNEQFF. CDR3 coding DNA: TGTGCCAGCCGAGGGACAGTAAATGAGCAGTTCTTC.

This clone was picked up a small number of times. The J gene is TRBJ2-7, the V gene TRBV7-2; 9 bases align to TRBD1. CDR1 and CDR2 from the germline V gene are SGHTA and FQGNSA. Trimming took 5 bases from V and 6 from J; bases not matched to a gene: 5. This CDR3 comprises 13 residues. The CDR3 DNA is TGTGCCAGCAGCGCGGGACAGGGTATCGAGCAGTACTTC. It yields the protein CASSAGQGIEQYF.

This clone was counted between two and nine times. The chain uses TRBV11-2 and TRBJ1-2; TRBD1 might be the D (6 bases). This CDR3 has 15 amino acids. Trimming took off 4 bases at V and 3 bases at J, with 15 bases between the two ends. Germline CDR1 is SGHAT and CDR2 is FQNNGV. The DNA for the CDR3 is TGTGCCAGCAGCTCCTACCGGGGGGCGGACTATGGCTACACCTTC. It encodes CASSSYRGADYGYTF.

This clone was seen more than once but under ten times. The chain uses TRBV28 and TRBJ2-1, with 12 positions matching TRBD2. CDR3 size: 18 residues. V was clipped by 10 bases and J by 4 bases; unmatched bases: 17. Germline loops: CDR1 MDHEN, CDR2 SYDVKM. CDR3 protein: CATSLLGGTSGWYNEQFF. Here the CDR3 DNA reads TGTGCCACCTCTCTCCTAGGCGGGACTAGCGGGTGGTACAATGAGCAGTTCTTC.